The clone carrying this TCR beta chain was seen ten or more times. Its target is unknown. This sample is part of a study of T cell repertoires in cytomegalovirus infection. Study context: Through public TCR beta signatures, both CMV infection and matching HLA type were indicated.

The germline V and J ends were trimmed by 2 bases and 5 bases, with 12 bases remaining between them. This CDR3 has 14 amino acids. Germline CDR1 is SGHVS and CDR2 is FQNEAQ. Whole-study findings and limits: Public TCR beta family frequency separated CMV-and-HLA carriers, including in an independent cohort. HLA-C-restricted CMV-specific TCR beta clonotypes prevailed in the ex vivo response.

TCRdb re-derived calls from the reads in MiXCR, one entry per CDR3 protein. The sample consists of a few hundred thousand distinct CDR3 sequences, over 15% of them appearing once. This TCR was recovered from a human donor in good health (CMV status not recorded). Some clones in this sample may be carry-over from other donors' samples. The chain is built from TRBV7-8 and TRBJ1-2; tentatively, D is TRBD1 (5 bases). Sequencing was carried out using CD8+ T cells from PBMCs. CDR3 coding DNA: TGTGCCAGCAGCTTAATGGGGCGGATGTATGGCTACACCTTC. Translating gives CASSLMGRMYGYTF.